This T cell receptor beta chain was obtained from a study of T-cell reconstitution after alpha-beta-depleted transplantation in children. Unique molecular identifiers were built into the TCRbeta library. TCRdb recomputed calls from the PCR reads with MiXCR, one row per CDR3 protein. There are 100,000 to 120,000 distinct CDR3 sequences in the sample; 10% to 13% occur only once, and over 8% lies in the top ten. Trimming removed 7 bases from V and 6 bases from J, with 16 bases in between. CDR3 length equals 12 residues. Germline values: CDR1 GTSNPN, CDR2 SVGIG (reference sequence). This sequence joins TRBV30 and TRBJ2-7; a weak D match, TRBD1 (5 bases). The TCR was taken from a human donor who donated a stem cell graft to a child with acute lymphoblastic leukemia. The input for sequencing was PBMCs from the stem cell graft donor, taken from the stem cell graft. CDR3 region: CALWPRVGEQYF. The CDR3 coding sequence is TGTGCCTTATGGCCCAGGGTTGGCGAGCAGTACTTC.